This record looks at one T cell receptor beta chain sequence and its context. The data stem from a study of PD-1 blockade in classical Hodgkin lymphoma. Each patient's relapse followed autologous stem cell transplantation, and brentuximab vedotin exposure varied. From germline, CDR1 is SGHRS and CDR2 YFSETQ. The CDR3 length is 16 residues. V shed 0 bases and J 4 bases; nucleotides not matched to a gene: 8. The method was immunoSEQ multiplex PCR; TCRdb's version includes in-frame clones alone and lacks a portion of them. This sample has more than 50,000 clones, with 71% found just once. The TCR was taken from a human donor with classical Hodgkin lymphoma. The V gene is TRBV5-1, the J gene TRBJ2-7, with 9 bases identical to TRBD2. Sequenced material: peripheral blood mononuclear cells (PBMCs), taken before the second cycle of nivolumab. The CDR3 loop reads CASSLGVRLAEYEQYF. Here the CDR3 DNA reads TGCGCCAGCAGCTTGGGGGTTAGACTAGCGGAATACGAGCAGTACTTC.